The 25 T cell receptor beta chains presented below share a single source sample, sequenced in a study of blood T cell repertoires in COVID-19. The table came from immunoSEQ multiplex PCR; TCRdb's copy has only in-frame clones and leaves some out. Here the sample spans over 130,000 clones, around 83% being singletons. Sequenced material: peripheral blood. The receptors stem from a woman of 80 years or more with acute or convalescent COVID-19.

The chain links TRBV7-2 to TRBJ1-2; D unclear. V shed 1 base and J shed 0 bases, with 9 bases lying between them. CDR3 size: 15 residues. The germline CDR1 and CDR2 sequences are SGHTA and FQGNSA. The CDR3 reads CASSLGVGANYGYTF. In DNA form, the CDR3 reads TGTGCCAGCAGCTTAGGCGTAGGAGCTAACTATGGCTACACCTTC.

The gene calls are TRBV30 and TRBJ1-5; D is undetermined. The CDR3 runs 14 residues. Trimming removed 3 bases at V and 1 base at J, with 10 bases between. In germline, CDR1 is GTSNPN, CDR2 SVGIG (reference sequence). This CDR3 reads CAWSDVVSNQPQHF. The CDR3 bases are TGTGCCTGGAGCGATGTAGTAAGCAATCAGCCCCAGCATTTT.

The rearrangement uses TRBV7-2 and TRBJ1-2, with a tentative D call TRBD1 (5 bases). The CDR3 runs 14 residues. Germline V CDR1 and CDR2: SGHTA, FQGNSA. The V gene lost 5 bases and the J gene lost 0 bases, with 10 bases spanning the gap. CDR3 sequence: CASSQLTANYGYTF. CDR3 in DNA: TGTGCCAGCAGCCAACTGACAGCTAACTATGGCTACACCTTC.

This chain uses TRBV5-1 with TRBJ2-4; 12 nucleotides line up with TRBD2. The CDR3 spans 16 residues. The trim removed 2 bases at V and 7 bases at J, leaving 7 bases unmatched. Looked up from germline, CDR1 is SGHRS and CDR2 is YFSETQ. The CDR3 region is CASSLAGTSGLNIQYF. The CDR3 DNA follows: TGCGCCAGCAGCTTAGCTGGGACTAGCGGGTTGAACATTCAGTACTTC.

In this sample, this clone turned up a few times. CDR3: CASSPAGATYEQYF. The CDR3 coding sequence is TGTGCCAGCAGCCCAGCGGGGGCCACCTACGAGCAGTACTTC. The V call is TRBV9, the J call TRBJ2-7, with TRBD2 matching 8 bases. From germline, CDR1 is SGDLS and CDR2 YYNGEE. This CDR3 region has 14 residues. V shed 4 bases, J shed 2 bases, and the junction held 5 bases outside the gene matches.

The CDR3 DNA is TGTGCCAGCTCAGATTTGGGCCTTGAAGAGACCCAGTACTTC. This sequence encodes CASSDLGLEETQYF. The chain links TRBV18 to TRBJ2-5; D is ambiguous. The V gene lost 5 bases and the J gene lost 3 bases, with 13 bases spanning the gap. The CDR3 loop spans 14 amino acids. The germline CDR1 and CDR2 sequences are KGHSH and LQKENI.

This sequence joins TRBV28 and TRBJ1-2; tentatively, D is TRBD1 (5 bases). Germline CDR1 and CDR2: MDHEN and SYDVKM. CDR3 length: 13 amino acids. Deletions cut 3 bases from V and 4 bases from J, with 9 bases between. This chain's CDR3 is CASSFQGPYGYTF. The DNA for the CDR3 is TGTGCCAGCAGTTTCCAGGGTCCCTATGGCTACACCTTC.

The chain uses TRBV5-1 and TRBJ2-2; 7 positions match TRBD1. The CDR3 runs 15 residues. Germline V gene sequence: CDR1 SGHRS, CDR2 YFSETQ. V shed 2 bases and J 5 bases; nucleotides not matched to a gene: 6. CDR3 residues: CASSFTAGGTGELFF. The CDR3 DNA is TGCGCCAGCAGCTTTACGGCAGGGGGAACCGGGGAGCTGTTTTTT.

CDR3 region: CASKPGTDTQYF. The CDR3 DNA is TGTGCCAGCAAACCCGGGACAGATACGCAGTATTTT. This rearrangement joins TRBV28 to TRBJ2-3; D is unresolved. Germline V gene sequence: CDR1 MDHEN, CDR2 SYDVKM. The CDR3 contains 12 residues. V was cut by 7 bases and J by 3 bases, with 8 bases left in between.

The table lists this clone with a count of one. The chain joins TRBV10-3 to TRBJ1-2, with TRBD1 identical over 11 bases. V shed 6 bases, J shed 7 bases, and the junction held 13 bases outside the gene matches. The germline CDR1 and CDR2 sequences are ENHRY and SYGVKD. The CDR3 is made up of 16 amino acids. CDR3 amino acids: CAISSYPPGQGGGYTF. CDR3 coding DNA: TGTGCCATCAGCTCCTACCCGCCGGGACAGGGGGGTGGCTACACCTTC.

The chain joins TRBV5-6 to TRBJ2-3, with D perhaps TRBD2 (7 bases). The CDR3 totals 17 residues. Germline V gives CDR1 SGHDT, CDR2 YYEEEE. V shed 2 bases and J shed 8 bases, with 24 bases lying between them. This chain's CDR3 is CASSFEKAGAGRGTQYF. In DNA form, the CDR3 reads TGTGCCAGCAGCTTCGAAAAGGCGGGGGCGGGTAGAGGTACGCAGTATTTT. The complete variable domain, with remaining parts taken from reference TRBV5-6 and TRBJ2-3, reads DAGVTQSPTHLIKTRGQQVTLRCSPKSGHDTVSWYQQALGQGPQFIFQYYEEEERQRGNFPDRFSGHQFPNYSSELNVNALLLGDSALYLCASSFEKAGAGRGTQYFGPGTRLTVL.

The chain is built from TRBV27 and TRBJ2-7; no clear D. V lost 2 bases to trimming and J lost 2 bases, with 10 bases between them. There are 14 residues in the CDR3. Germline CDR1 is MNHEY and CDR2 is SMNVEV (reference sequence). The CDR3 spells CASSLGLTAYEQYF. The CDR3 nucleotides are TGTGCCAGCAGTTTAGGTCTTACTGCCTACGAGCAGTACTTC.

This clone was picked up a small number of times. V gene TRBV18 combines with J gene TRBJ1-6, with 7 bases fitting TRBD1. Germline CDR1 and CDR2: KGHSH and LQKENI. The CDR3 extends over 16 amino acids. The V gene end was trimmed by 3 bases and the J gene end by 14 bases; junction bases not matched to a gene: 16. The CDR3 sequence: CASSPTGRWGMASLHF. The CDR3 nucleotides are TGTGCCAGCTCACCGACAGGGAGGTGGGGGATGGCGTCCCTCCACTTT.

The rearrangement joins TRBV19 to TRBJ2-1, with TRBD1 matching 11 bases. Germline lookup yields CDR1 LNHDA and CDR2 SQIVND (reference sequence). The trim removed 5 bases at V and 4 bases at J, leaving 4 bases unmatched. The CDR3 has 15 amino acids. The CDR3 DNA sequence: TGTGCCAGTAGTGCAGGGACAGGGGGGTACAATGAGCAGTTCTTC. This sequence encodes CASSAGTGGYNEQFF.

This chain connects TRBV27 to TRBJ2-7; tentatively, D is TRBD1 (6 bases). Looked up from germline, CDR1 is MNHEY and CDR2 is SMNVEV (reference sequence). Trimming removed 8 bases from V and 3 bases from J, with 17 bases in between. CDR3 length: 14 residues. DNA of the CDR3: TGTGCCAGCGCCATCTCAGGGGATTACTACGAGCAGTACTTC. This sequence encodes CASAISGDYYEQYF.

The rearrangement links TRBV5-1 to TRBJ2-3, with D possibly being TRBD2 (6 bases). V lost 0 bases and J 11 bases, leaving 22 bases between the germline ends. The CDR3 length is 16 residues. Per the germline V gene, CDR1 is SGHRS and CDR2 is YFSETQ. The CDR3 DNA sequence: TGCGCCAGCAGCTTGGTCTACCGGACGGCCGGCGGGAAGCAGTATTTT. Protein product: CASSLVYRTAGGKQYF.

The chain recombines TRBV5-5 with TRBJ1-3; D not resolved. Trimming shortened V by 2 bases and J by 4 bases, and 4 bases separated the two germline ends. CDR3 length equals 12 residues. Germline values: CDR1 SGHKS, CDR2 YYEKEE (reference sequence). The CDR3 reads CASSFLGNTIYF. The CDR3 DNA follows: TGTGCCAGCAGCTTCCTCGGAAACACCATATATTTT. The full variable domain, with the rest looked up from reference TRBV5-5 and TRBJ1-3, is DAGVTQSPTHLIKTRGQQVTLRCSPISGHKSVSWYQQVLGQGPQFIFQYYEKEERGRGNFPDRFSARQFPNYSSELNVNALLLGDSALYLCASSFLGNTIYFGEGSWLTVV.

As concerns this clone: The same CDR3 arises from other DNA sequences in this sample as well. This sequence joins TRBV5-1 and TRBJ2-3; 13 positions agree with TRBD2. Germline trimming cut 2 bases from V and 1 base from J; bases unmatched to any gene: 1. Per germline, CDR1 SGHRS and CDR2 YFSETQ. This CDR3 is 16 amino acids long. The CDR3 sequence: CASSFGLAGGTDTQYF. CDR3 coding DNA: TGCGCCAGCAGCTTCGGACTAGCGGGGGGCACAGATACGCAGTATTTT.

In nucleotides, the CDR3 is TGTGCCAGCAGCCGGGGGGACTTTGGGTGGAGCAATCAGCCCCAGCATTTT. Amino acids: CASSRGDFGWSNQPQHF. The chain joins TRBV2 to TRBJ1-5, with D possibly TRBD1 on 5 matching bases. Trimming shortened V by 6 bases and J by 1 base, and 19 bases separated the two germline ends. In germline, CDR1 is SNHLY, CDR2 FYNNEI. CDR3 length: 17 amino acids.

This sequence joins TRBV5-1 and TRBJ2-1; 11 nucleotides align to TRBD2. Germline V gene sequence: CDR1 SGHRS, CDR2 YFSETQ. There are 19 residues in the CDR3. Unmatched junction bases numbered 21, after V lost 7 bases and J lost 6 bases. The CDR3 region is CASYPPQGILAGDLNEQFF. The CDR3 bases are TGCGCCAGCTACCCACCCCAGGGCATACTAGCGGGAGATCTCAATGAGCAGTTCTTC. The variable domain in full, completed from reference TRBV5-1 and TRBJ2-1, reads KAGVTQTPRYLIKTRGQQVTLSCSPISGHRSVSWYQQTPGQGLQFLFEYFSETQRNKGNFPGRFSGRQFSNSRSEMNVSTLELGDSALYLCASYPPQGILAGDLNEQFFGPGTRLTVL.

The chain combines TRBV5-4 with TRBJ1-1, with TRBD1 as a possible D gene (6 bases). Trimming shortened V by 1 base and J by 1 base, and 11 bases separated the two germline ends. The CDR3 is 15 amino acids. In germline, CDR1 is SGHNT, CDR2 YYREEE (reference sequence). The CDR3 DNA sequence: TGTGCCAGCAGCTTGCCAACCAGGGGGAACACTGAAGCTTTCTTT. Amino acids: CASSLPTRGNTEAFF.

J is TRBJ2-2 and V is TRBV11-3, with 9 positions matching TRBD1. Per the germline V gene, CDR1 is SGHNT and CDR2 is YENEEA. The ends lost 5 bases at V and 3 bases at J; junction bases unmatched: 4. This CDR3 region has 15 residues. CDR3 coding DNA: TGTGCCAGCAGCCCGACAGGGGGTGACACCGGGGAGCTGTTTTTT. Translating gives CASSPTGGDTGELFF.

The chain is built from TRBV5-4 and TRBJ2-4, with 10 bases matching TRBD2. CDR1 SGHNT and CDR2 YYREEE come from the germline V gene (reference sequence). This CDR3 spans 14 amino acids. V gave up 3 bases and J gave up 5 bases; unmatched junction bases: 2. Here the CDR3 reads CASSSGLAENIQYF. CDR3 sequence (DNA): TGTGCCAGCAGCTCAGGACTAGCGGAAAACATTCAGTACTTC.

This clone has only one observation. The chain has TRBV30 and TRBJ1-5; D might be TRBD1 (6 bases). Trimming left V 4 bases short and J 2 bases short, with 9 bases between. Germline CDR1 is GTSNPN and CDR2 is SVGIG (reference sequence). The CDR3 consists of 13 residues. Written as DNA, the CDR3 is TGTGCCTGGAATTCAGGGGGCAATCAGCCCCAGCATTTT. This translates into CAWNSGGNQPQHF.

This clone was counted a few times. V gene TRBV7-9 combines with J gene TRBJ1-3, with 10 bases that match TRBD1. V dropped 5 bases and J dropped 7; count of bases not matched to a gene: 8. The CDR3 extends over 15 amino acids. Germline CDR1 reads SEHNR; CDR2 reads FQNEAQ (reference sequence). CDR3 bases: TGTGCCAGCAGCCCACTGGGACAGGGGAGGAACACCATATATTTT. Its protein product is CASSPLGQGRNTIYF.